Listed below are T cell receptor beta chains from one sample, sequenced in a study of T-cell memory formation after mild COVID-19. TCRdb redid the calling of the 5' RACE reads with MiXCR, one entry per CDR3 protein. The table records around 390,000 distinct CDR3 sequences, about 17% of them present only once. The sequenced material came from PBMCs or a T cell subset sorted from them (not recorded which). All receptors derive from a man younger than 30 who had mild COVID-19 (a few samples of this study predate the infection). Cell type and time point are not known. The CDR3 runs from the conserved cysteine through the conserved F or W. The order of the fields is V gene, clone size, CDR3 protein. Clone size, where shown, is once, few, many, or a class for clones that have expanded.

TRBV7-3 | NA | CASSPGAGVQETQYF
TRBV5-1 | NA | CASSLVGTGGSGYTF
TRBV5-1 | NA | CASSLFTGQGIYNEQFF
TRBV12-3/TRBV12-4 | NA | CASSLEITGTNEQFF
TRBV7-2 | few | CASSGASGTSGGLRYEQYF
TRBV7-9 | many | CASTSKTGLYEQYF
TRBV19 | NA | CASTPGGSRSYEQYF
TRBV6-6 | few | CASRRPQAQETQYF
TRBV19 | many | CASSVTGSPPGYTF
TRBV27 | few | CASSLRTAYEQYF
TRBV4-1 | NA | CASRRTSGDPYNEQFF
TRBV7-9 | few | CASSLETPTNTYNSPLHF
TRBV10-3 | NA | CAIRPGTGARANYGYTF
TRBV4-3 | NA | CASSQDSELIGGASTVSPLHF
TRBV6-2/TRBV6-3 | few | CASSYRDDSYNEQFF
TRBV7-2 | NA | CASRYPGLDTQYF
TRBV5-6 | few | CASLRDGYEQYF
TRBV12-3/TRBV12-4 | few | CASSSTAGAVTEQFF
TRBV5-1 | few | CASSLGPSGNNNEQFF
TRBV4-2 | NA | CASSQVDRYNEQFF
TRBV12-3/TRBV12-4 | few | CASIPDSTDTQYF
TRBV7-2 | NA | CASSSTGIVNTGELFF
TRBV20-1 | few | CSAGTNGGRGTEAFF
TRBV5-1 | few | CASRAPGLQEKLFF
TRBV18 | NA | CASSPELVYGNTIYF
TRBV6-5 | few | CATGRANYGYTF
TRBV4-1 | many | CASSPGRSMNTEAFF
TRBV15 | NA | CATSVDWGDNIQYF